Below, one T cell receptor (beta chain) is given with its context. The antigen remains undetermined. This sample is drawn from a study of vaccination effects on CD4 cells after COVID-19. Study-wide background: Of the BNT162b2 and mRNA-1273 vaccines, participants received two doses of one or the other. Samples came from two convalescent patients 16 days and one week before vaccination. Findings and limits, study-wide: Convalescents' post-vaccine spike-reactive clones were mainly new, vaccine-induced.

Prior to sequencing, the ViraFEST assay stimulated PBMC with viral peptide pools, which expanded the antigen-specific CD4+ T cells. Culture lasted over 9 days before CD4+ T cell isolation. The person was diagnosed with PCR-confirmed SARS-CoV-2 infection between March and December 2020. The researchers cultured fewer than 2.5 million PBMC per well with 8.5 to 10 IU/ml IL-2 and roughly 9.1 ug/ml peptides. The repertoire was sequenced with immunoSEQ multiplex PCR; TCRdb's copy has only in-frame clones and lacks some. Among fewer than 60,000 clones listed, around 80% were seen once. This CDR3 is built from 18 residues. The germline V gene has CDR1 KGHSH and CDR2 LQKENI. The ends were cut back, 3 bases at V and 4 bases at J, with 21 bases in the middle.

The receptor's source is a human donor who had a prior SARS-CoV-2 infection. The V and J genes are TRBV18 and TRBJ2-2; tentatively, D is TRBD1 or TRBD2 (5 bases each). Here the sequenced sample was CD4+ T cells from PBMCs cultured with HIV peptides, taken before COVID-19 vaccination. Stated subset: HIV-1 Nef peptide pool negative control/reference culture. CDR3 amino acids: CASSPTTTGTLGTGELFF. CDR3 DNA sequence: TGTGCCAGCTCACCGACGACAACCGGGACCCTGGGCACCGGGGAGCTGTTTTTT. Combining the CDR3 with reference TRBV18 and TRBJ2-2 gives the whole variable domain NAGVMQNPRHLVRRRGQEARLRCSPMKGHSHVYWYRQLPEEGLKFMVYLQKENIIDESGMPKERFSAEFPKEGPSILRIQQVVRGDSAAYFCASSPTTTGTLGTGELFFGEGSRLTVL.